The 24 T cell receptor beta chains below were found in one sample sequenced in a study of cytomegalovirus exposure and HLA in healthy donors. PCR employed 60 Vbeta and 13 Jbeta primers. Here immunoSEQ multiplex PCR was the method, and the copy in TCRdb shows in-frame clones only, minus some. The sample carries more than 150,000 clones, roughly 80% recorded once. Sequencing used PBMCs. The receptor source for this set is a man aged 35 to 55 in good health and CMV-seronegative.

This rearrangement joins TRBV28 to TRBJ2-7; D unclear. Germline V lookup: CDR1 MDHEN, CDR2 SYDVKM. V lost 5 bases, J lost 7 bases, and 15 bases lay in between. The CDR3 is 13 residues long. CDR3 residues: CASSLLPPREQYF. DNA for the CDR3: TGTGCCAGCAGTCTCCTACCGCCGCGAGAGCAGTACTTC.

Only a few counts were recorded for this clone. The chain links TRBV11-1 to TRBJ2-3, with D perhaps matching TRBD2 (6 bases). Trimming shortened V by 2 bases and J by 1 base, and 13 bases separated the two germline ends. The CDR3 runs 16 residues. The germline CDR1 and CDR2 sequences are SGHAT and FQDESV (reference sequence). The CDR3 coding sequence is TGTGCCAGCAGCTTAAATTCCCCGGGGGGCACAGATACGCAGTATTTT. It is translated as CASSLNSPGGTDTQYF.

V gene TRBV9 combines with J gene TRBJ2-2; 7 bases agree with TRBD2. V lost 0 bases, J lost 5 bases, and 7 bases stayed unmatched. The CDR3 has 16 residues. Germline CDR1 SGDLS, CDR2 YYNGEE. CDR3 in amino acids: CASSVGRGRLTGELFF. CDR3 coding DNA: TGTGCCAGCAGCGTAGGGCGCGGGAGATTAACCGGGGAGCTGTTTTTT.

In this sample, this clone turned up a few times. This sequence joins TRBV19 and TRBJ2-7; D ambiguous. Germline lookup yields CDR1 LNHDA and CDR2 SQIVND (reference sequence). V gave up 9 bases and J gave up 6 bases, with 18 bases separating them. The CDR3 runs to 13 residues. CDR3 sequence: CARIDPGSVEQYF. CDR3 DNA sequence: TGTGCCAGAATAGATCCAGGCTCGGTCGAGCAGTACTTC.

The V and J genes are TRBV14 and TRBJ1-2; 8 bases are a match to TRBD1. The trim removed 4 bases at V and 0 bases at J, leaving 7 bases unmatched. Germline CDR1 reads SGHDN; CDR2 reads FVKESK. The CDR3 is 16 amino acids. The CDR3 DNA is TGTGCCAGCAGCCCCGGGACAGGTTTAGCTAACTATGGCTACACCTTC. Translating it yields CASSPGTGLANYGYTF. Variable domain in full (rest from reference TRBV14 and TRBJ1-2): EAGVTQFPSHSVIEKGQTVTLRCDPISGHDNLYWYRRVMGKEIKFLLHFVKESKQDESGMPNNRFLAERTGGTYSTLKVQPAELEDSGVYFCASSPGTGLANYGYTFGSGTRLTVV.

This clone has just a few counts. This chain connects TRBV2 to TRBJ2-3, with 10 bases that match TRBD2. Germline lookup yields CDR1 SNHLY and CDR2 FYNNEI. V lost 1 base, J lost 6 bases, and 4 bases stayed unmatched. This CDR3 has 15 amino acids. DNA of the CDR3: TGTGCCAGCAGTGAAGAGGTAGCGGGGGGTGATACGCAGTATTTT. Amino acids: CASSEEVAGGDTQYF.

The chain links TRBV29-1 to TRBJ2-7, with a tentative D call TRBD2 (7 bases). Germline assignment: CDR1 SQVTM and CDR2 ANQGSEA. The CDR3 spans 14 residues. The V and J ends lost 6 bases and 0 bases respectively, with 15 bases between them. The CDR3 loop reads CSVGGDGGSYEQYF. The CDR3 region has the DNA TGCAGCGTAGGGGGGGACGGGGGCTCCTACGAGCAGTACTTC.

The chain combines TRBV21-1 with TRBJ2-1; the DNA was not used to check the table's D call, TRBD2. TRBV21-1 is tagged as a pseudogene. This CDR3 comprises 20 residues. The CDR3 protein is CASRGVTGTSGKTSYNEQFF. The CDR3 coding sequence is TGTGCCAGCAGAGGGGTTACCGGGACTAGCGGGAAGACCTCCTACAATGAGCAGTTCTTC.

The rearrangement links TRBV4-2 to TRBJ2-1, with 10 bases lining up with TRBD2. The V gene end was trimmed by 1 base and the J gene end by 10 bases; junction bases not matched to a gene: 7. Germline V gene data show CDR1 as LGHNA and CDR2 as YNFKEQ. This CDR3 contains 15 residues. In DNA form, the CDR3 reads TGTGCCAGCAGCCAAGGGTGGACTAGCGGTAGGGAGCAGTTCTTC. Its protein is CASSQGWTSGREQFF.

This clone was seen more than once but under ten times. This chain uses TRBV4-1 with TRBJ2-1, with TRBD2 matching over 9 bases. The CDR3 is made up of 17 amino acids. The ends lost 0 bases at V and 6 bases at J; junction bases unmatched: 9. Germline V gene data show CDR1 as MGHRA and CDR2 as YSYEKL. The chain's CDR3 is CASSQDGGGLAPNEQFF. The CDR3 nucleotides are TGCGCCAGCAGCCAAGATGGAGGGGGACTAGCACCCAATGAGCAGTTCTTC.

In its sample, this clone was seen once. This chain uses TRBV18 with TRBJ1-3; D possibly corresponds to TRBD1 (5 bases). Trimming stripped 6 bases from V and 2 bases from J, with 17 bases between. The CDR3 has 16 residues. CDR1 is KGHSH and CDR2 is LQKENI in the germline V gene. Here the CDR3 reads CASSTSRDSTGNTIYF. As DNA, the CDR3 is TGTGCCAGCTCTACGAGCAGGGACTCCACTGGAAACACCATATATTTT.

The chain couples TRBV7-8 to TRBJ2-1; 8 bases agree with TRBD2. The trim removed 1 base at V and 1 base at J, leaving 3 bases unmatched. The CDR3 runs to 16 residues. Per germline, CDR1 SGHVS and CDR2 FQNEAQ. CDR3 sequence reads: CASSLELAASYNEQFF. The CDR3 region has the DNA TGTGCCAGCAGCTTAGAACTAGCGGCTTCCTACAATGAGCAGTTCTTC. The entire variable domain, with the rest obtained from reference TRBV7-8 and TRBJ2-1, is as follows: GAGVSQSPRYKVAKRGQDVALRCDPISGHVSLFWYQQALGQGPEFLTYFQNEAQLDKSGLPSDRFFAERPEGSVSTLKIQRTQQEDSAVYLCASSLELAASYNEQFFGPGTRLTVL.

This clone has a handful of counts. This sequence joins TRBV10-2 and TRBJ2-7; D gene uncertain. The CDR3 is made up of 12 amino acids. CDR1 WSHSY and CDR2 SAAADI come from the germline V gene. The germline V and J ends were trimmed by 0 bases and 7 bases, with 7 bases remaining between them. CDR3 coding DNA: TGCGCCAGCAGTGAGTCGAGATTTGAGCAGTACTTC. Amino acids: CASSESRFEQYF.

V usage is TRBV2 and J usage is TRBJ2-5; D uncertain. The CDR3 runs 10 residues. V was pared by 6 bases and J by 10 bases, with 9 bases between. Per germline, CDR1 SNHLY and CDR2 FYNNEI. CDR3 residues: CASREYDQYF. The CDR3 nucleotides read TGTGCCAGCAGGGAGTATGACCAGTACTTC.

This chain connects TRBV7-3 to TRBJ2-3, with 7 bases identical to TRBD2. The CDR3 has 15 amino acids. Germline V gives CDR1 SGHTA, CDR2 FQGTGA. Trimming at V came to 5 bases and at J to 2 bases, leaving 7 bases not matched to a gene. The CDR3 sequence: CASSPWGGATDTQYF. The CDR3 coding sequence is TGTGCCAGCAGCCCCTGGGGGGGAGCCACAGATACGCAGTATTTT.

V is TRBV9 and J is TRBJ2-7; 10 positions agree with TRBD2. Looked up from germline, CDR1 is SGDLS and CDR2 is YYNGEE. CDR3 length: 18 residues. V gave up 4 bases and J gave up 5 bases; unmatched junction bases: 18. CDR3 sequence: CASSKGHPGAGGLHEQYF. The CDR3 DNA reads TGTGCCAGCAGCAAGGGACACCCCGGAGCGGGAGGGCTCCACGAGCAGTACTTC.

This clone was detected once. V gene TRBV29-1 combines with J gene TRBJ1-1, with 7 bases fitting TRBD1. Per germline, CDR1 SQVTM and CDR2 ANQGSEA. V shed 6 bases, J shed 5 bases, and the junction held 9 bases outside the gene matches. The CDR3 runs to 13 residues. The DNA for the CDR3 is TGCAGCGTCCTAGGGGGCGCGGGGACTGAAGCTTTCTTT. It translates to CSVLGGAGTEAFF.

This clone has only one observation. CDR3 sequence: CASSPDTLQETQYF. The CDR3 coding sequence is TGTGCCAGCAGCCCAGACACCCTCCAAGAGACCCAGTACTTC. The chain carries TRBV9 and TRBJ2-5; no definite D call. Trimming shortened V by 4 bases and J by 1 base, and 11 bases separated the two germline ends. The CDR3 runs 14 residues. The V gene's germline CDR1 is SGDLS and CDR2 YYNGEE. The full variable domain, with the rest looked up from reference TRBV9 and TRBJ2-5, is DSGVTQTPKHLITATGQRVTLRCSPRSGDLSVYWYQQSLDQGLQFLIQYYNGEERAKGNILERFSAQQFPDLHSELNLSSLELGDSALYFCASSPDTLQETQYFGPGTRLLVL.

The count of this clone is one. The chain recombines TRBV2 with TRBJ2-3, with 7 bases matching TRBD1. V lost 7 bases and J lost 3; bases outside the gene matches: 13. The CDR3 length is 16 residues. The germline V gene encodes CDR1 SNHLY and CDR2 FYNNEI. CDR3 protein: CASKRTGLSMTDTQYF. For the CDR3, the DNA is TGTGCCAGCAAACGGACAGGACTTAGCATGACAGATACGCAGTATTTT.

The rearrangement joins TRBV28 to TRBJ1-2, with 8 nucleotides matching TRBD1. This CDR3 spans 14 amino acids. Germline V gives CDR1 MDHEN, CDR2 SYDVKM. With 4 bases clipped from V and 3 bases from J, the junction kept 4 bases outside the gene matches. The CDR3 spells CASSWSGGYYGYTF. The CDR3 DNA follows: TGTGCCAGCAGTTGGTCAGGGGGCTACTATGGCTACACCTTC.

Written as DNA, the CDR3 is TGTGCCAGCAGAAGAACCGACAGGGGGCCCAATCAGCCCCAGCATTTT. This sequence encodes CASRRTDRGPNQPQHF. J is TRBJ1-5 and V is TRBV28; 10 bases line up with TRBD1. Germline trimming cut 6 bases from V and 3 bases from J; bases unmatched to any gene: 8. The length of the CDR3 is 16 residues. CDR1 is MDHEN, CDR2 SYDVKM, per germline.

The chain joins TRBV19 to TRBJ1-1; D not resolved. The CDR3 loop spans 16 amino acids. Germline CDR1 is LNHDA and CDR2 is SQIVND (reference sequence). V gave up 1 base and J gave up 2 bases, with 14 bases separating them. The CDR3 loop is CASSIVGFGVNTEAFF. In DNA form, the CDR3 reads TGTGCCAGTAGTATAGTCGGGTTCGGGGTCAACACTGAAGCTTTCTTT.

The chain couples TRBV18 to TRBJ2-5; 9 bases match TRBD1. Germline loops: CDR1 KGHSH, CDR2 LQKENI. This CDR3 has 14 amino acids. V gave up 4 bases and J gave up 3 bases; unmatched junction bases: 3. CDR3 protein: CASSHRTGEETQYF. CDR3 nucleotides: TGTGCCAGCTCACACCGGACAGGGGAAGAGACCCAGTACTTC. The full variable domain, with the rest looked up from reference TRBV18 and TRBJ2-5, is NAGVMQNPRHLVRRRGQEARLRCSPMKGHSHVYWYRQLPEEGLKFMVYLQKENIIDESGMPKERFSAEFPKEGPSILRIQQVVRGDSAAYFCASSHRTGEETQYFGPGTRLLVL.

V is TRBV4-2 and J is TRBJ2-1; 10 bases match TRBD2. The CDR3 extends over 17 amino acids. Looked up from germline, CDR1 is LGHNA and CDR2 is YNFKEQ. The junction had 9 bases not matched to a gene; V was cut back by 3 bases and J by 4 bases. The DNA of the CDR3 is TGTGCCAGCAGCCAGGAGCCCTGGACTAGCGGTTACAATGAGCAGTTCTTC. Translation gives CASSQEPWTSGYNEQFF.